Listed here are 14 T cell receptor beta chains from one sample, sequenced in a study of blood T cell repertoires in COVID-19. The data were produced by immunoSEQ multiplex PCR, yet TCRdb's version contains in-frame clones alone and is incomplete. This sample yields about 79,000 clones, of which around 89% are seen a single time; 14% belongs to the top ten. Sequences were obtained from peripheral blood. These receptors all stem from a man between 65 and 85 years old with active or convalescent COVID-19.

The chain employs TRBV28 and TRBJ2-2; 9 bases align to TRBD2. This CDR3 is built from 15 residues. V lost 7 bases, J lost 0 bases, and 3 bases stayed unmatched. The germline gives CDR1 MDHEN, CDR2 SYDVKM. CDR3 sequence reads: CASNVAGANTGELFF. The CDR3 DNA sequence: TGTGCCAGCAACGTAGCGGGAGCGAACACCGGGGAGCTGTTTTTT.

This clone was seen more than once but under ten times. This CDR3 reads CASSPAAGAYEQYF. The CDR3 nucleotides are TGTGCCAGCAGCCCCGCGGCAGGGGCCTACGAGCAGTACTTC. V gene TRBV2 combines with J gene TRBJ2-7, with D tentatively TRBD1 (6 bases). In germline, CDR1 is SNHLY, CDR2 FYNNEI. Trimming took 6 bases from V and 2 from J, leaving 14 bases between them. This CDR3 is 14 amino acids long.

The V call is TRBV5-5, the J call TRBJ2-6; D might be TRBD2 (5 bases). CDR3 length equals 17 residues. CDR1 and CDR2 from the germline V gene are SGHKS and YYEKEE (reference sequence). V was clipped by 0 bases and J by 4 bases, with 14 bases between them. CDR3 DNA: TGTGCCAGCAGCTTGGTCCCCGGGGTAGGGGGGGCCAACGTCCTGACTTTC. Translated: CASSLVPGVGGANVLTF.

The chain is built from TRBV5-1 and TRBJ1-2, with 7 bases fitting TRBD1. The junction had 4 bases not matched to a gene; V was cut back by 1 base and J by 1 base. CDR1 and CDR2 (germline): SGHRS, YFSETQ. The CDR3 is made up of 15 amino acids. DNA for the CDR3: TGCGCCAGCAGCTTGAGTAGACAGGGTAACTATGGCTACACCTTC. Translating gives CASSLSRQGNYGYTF. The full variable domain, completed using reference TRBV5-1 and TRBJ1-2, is KAGVTQTPRYLIKTRGQQVTLSCSPISGHRSVSWYQQTPGQGLQFLFEYFSETQRNKGNFPGRFSGRQFSNSRSEMNVSTLELGDSALYLCASSLSRQGNYGYTFGSGTRLTVV.

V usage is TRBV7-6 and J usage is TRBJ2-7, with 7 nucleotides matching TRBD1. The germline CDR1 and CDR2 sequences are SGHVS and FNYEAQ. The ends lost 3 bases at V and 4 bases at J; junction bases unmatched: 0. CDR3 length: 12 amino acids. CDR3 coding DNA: TGTGCCAGCAGCTTGACAGGGTACGAGCAGTACTTC. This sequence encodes CASSLTGYEQYF.

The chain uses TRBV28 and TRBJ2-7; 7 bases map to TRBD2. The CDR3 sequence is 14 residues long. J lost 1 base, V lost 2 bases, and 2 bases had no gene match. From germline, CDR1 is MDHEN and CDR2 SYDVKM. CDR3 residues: CASSLVGGSYEQYF. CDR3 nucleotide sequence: TGTGCCAGCAGTTTAGTGGGAGGGTCCTACGAGCAGTACTTC.

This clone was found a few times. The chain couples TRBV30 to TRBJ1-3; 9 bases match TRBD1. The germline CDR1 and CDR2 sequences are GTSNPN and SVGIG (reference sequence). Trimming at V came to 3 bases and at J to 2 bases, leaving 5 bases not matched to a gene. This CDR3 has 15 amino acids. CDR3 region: CAWRLQGAAGNTIYF. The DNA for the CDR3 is TGTGCCTGGAGGTTACAGGGGGCGGCTGGAAACACCATATATTTT.

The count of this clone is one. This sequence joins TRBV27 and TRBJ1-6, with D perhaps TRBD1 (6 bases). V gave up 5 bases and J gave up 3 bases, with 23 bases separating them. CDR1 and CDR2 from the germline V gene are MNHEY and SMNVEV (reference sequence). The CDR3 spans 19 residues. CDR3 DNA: TGTGCCAGCAGTGCAACCGGGACACACGGTCGTTACTATAATTCACCCCTCCACTTT. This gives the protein CASSATGTHGRYYNSPLHF.

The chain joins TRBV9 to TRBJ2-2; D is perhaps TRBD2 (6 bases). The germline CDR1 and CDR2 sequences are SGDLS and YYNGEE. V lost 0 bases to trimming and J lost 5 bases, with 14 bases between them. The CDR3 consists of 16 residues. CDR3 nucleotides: TGTGCCAGCAGCGTAGAAGTGGGAGGATTTACCGGGGAGCTGTTTTTT. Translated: CASSVEVGGFTGELFF.

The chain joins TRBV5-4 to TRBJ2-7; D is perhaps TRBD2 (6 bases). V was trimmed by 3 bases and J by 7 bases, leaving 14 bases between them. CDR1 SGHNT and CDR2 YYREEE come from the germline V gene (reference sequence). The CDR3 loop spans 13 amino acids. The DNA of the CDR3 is TGTGCCAGCAGCTCCGAACTAGCTCGGGAGCAGTACTTC. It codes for CASSSELAREQYF.

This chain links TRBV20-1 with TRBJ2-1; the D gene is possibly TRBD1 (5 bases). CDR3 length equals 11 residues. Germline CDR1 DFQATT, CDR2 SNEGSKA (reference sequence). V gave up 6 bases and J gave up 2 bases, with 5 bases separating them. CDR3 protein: CSAGPYNEQFF. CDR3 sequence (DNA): TGCAGTGCGGGGCCCTACAATGAGCAGTTCTTC.

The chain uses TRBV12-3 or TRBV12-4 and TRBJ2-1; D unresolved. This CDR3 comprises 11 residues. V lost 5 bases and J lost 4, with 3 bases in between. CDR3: CASSQYNEQFF. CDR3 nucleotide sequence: TGTGCCAGCAGTCAGTACAATGAGCAGTTCTTC.

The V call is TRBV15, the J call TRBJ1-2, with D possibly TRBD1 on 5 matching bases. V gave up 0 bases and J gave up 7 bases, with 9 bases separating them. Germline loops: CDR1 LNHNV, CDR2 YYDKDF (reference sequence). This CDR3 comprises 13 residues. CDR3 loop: CATSRDRVGGYTF. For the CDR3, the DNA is TGTGCCACCAGCAGAGACAGGGTTGGTGGCTACACCTTC.

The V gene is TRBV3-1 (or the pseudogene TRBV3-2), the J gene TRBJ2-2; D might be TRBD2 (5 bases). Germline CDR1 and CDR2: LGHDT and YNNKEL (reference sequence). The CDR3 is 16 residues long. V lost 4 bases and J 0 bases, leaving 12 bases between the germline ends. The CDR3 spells CASSPTQRTNTGELFF. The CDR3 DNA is TGTGCCAGCAGCCCTACCCAGCGGACGAACACCGGGGAGCTGTTTTTT.